These 17 T cell receptor beta chains share one sample of origin, sequenced in a study of CD8 T cells in ankylosing spondylitis. Each CDR3 protein is one row after TCRdb ran MiXCR on the 5' RACE reads. Of 130,000 or so distinct CDR3 sequences in the sample, roughly 7.3% are singletons; the top ten hold 9% to 15%. The material sequenced was blood, either unsorted or a sorted T cell fraction (not recorded which). The receptors come from a male donor with ankylosing spondylitis or in good health (not recorded which).

This clonotype came up many times. The rearrangement uses TRBV5-1 and TRBJ2-5; D is perhaps TRBD2 (6 bases). Germline CDR1 and CDR2: SGHRS and YFSETQ. The CDR3 is 13 amino acids. V dropped 4 bases and J dropped 4 bases, with 11 bases sitting between them. The CDR3 region has the DNA TGCGCCAGCAGCGGGGCTAGCGCAGAGACCCAGTACTTC. Translating it yields CASSGASAETQYF.

Only a few counts were recorded for this clonotype. The chain links TRBV6-1 to TRBJ1-3; D call uncertain. Germline lookup yields CDR1 MNHNS and CDR2 SASEGT. V lost 6 bases, J lost 1 base, and 10 bases lay in between. The CDR3 runs 14 residues. The CDR3 nucleotides read TGTGCCAGCAGCCCCCCGGGGTCTGGAAACACCATATATTTT. Translating it yields CASSPPGSGNTIYF.

In this sample, this clonotype turned up many times. This chain's CDR3 is CSANERRTDTQYF. The CDR3 region has the DNA TGCAGTGCTAATGAGCGCCGCACAGATACGCAGTATTTT. V gene TRBV20-1 combines with J gene TRBJ2-3; D gene unclear. V lost 4 bases, J lost 1 base, and 9 bases lay in between. Germline V gene data show CDR1 as DFQATT and CDR2 as SNEGSKA (reference sequence). This CDR3 has 13 residues.

This clonotype occurred many times. V gene TRBV27 combines with J gene TRBJ1-5; no clear D. The CDR3 contains 12 residues. Germline lookup yields CDR1 MNHEY and CDR2 SMNVEV (reference sequence). The ends were cut back, 6 bases at V and 1 base at J, with 4 bases in the middle. The CDR3 region has the DNA TGTGCCAGCAGACAGAGCAATCAGCCCCAGCATTTT. This sequence encodes CASRQSNQPQHF.

This clonotype was picked up many times. The rearrangement links TRBV15 to TRBJ1-3; 7 nucleotides match TRBD1. V trimming: 2 bases; J trimming: 0 bases; junction bases outside the gene matches: 16. CDR3 length: 20 amino acids. Germline CDR1 and CDR2: LNHNV and YYDKDF (reference sequence). DNA for the CDR3: TGTGCCACCAGCAGAAGAGTGGGAGGGACAGCTGGACGCTCTGGAAACACCATATATTTT. It encodes CATSRRVGGTAGRSGNTIYF. Full variable domain (outside the CDR3, taken from reference TRBV15 and TRBJ1-3): DAMVIQNPRYQVTQFGKPVTLSCSQTLNHNVMYWYQQKSSQAPKLLFHYYDKDFNNEADTPDNFQSRRPNTSFCFLDIRSPGLGDTAMYLCATSRRVGGTAGRSGNTIYFGEGSWLTVV.

The table lists this clonotype with many counts. This chain uses TRBV9 with TRBJ2-7, with TRBD1 matching 8 bases. V gave up 0 bases and J gave up 5 bases; unmatched junction bases: 7. Germline loops: CDR1 SGDLS, CDR2 YYNGEE. The CDR3 spans 15 residues. CDR3 region: CASSVATGTGNEQYF. CDR3 DNA: TGTGCCAGCAGCGTAGCTACCGGGACAGGCAACGAGCAGTACTTC.

This clonotype was recorded many times. The genes are TRBV15 and TRBJ1-2, with D hard to call. The V end lost 0 bases, the J end lost 2 bases, and 10 bases lay between the germline ends. There are 15 residues in the CDR3. In germline, CDR1 is LNHNV, CDR2 YYDKDF (reference sequence). The CDR3 here is CATSRDRGSNYGYTF. In DNA form, the CDR3 reads TGTGCCACCAGCAGAGATCGAGGATCCAACTATGGCTACACCTTC.

This clonotype has a count of ten or more. The chain uses TRBV4-1 and TRBJ2-5, with D perhaps matching TRBD2 (7 bases). Trimming pared 1 base from V and 5 bases from J, leaving 17 bases between. This CDR3 has 16 residues. Per the germline V gene, CDR1 is MGHRA and CDR2 is YSYEKL. CDR3 nucleotide sequence: TGCGCCAGCAGCCAAGGGAGGGGGGAGGGCCTGGAGACCCAGTACTTC. It encodes CASSQGRGEGLETQYF.

In this sample, this clonotype turned up many times. V is TRBV6-2 or TRBV6-3 and J is TRBJ2-6, with D unresolved. CDR3 length: 15 residues. V shed 2 bases and J shed 2 bases, with 7 bases lying between them. CDR1 and CDR2 from the germline V gene are MNHEY and SVGEGT. The CDR3 spells CASSYPGTGANVLTF. Here the CDR3 DNA reads TGTGCCAGCAGTTACCCGGGTACTGGGGCCAACGTCCTGACTTTC.

This clonotype was recorded many times. V gene TRBV18 combines with J gene TRBJ1-1; maybe TRBD1 (6 bases). CDR3 size: 14 residues. Between the trimmed V and J ends, which lost 4 bases and 1 base, there was a span of 10 bases. Germline V gene lookup returns CDR1 KGHSH and CDR2 LQKENI. Written as DNA, the CDR3 is TGTGCCAGCTCACGGGACACGCAGAACACTGAAGCTTTCTTT. The encoded protein is CASSRDTQNTEAFF.

This clonotype showed up many times. The chain has TRBV12-3 or TRBV12-4 and TRBJ1-2; TRBD1 might be the D (6 bases). V lost 3 bases to trimming and J lost 4 bases, with 15 bases between them. The CDR3 covers 15 residues. CDR3 in amino acids: CASSFGQGPPYGYTF. DNA for the CDR3: TGTGCCAGCAGTTTCGGGCAGGGGCCCCCCTATGGCTACACCTTC.

The sample holds many counts of this clonotype. V and J are TRBV12-3 or TRBV12-4 and TRBJ1-2, with D unresolved. The CDR3 extends over 15 amino acids. V was clipped by 8 bases and J by 1 base, with 17 bases between them. In DNA form, the CDR3 reads TGTGCCAGCCACCCAAGTGTCTCCAATAACTATGGCTACACCTTC. This sequence encodes CASHPSVSNNYGYTF.

This clonotype turned up a few times. The chain joins TRBV6-1 to TRBJ2-5; maybe TRBD2 (5 bases). This CDR3 comprises 15 residues. V was trimmed by 5 bases and J by 5 bases, leaving 18 bases between them. CDR1 is MNHNS, CDR2 SASEGT, per germline. The CDR3 bases are TGTGCCAGCAGTACGGGGTTTCGGGTTGGCGAGACCCAGTACTTC. As protein: CASSTGFRVGETQYF.

This clonotype was observed many times. This chain connects TRBV5-5 to TRBJ2-7; 11 nucleotides line up with TRBD2. The CDR3 runs to 14 residues. V dropped 4 bases and J dropped 3; count of bases not matched to a gene: 3. Germline CDR1 reads SGHKS; CDR2 reads YYEKEE (reference sequence). The CDR3 DNA follows: TGTGCCAGCAGCGTGGGACTAGCGGACTACGAGCAGTACTTC. Translation gives CASSVGLADYEQYF.

There are many counts of this clonotype. Here the CDR3 DNA reads TGCGCCAGCAGCCTCCGAGGAGTTACAGATACGCAGTATTTT. It specifies CASSLRGVTDTQYF. V is TRBV5-1 and J is TRBJ2-3; D ambiguous. Germline lookup yields CDR1 SGHRS and CDR2 YFSETQ. V gave up 4 bases and J gave up 3 bases, with 12 bases separating them. The CDR3 covers 14 residues.

This clonotype occurred many times. The chain employs TRBV5-1 and TRBJ2-7; D perhaps matches TRBD1 (6 bases). The CDR3 spans 14 residues. Germline CDR1 is SGHRS and CDR2 is YFSETQ. Trimming took 4 bases from V and 0 from J, leaving 11 bases between them. The CDR3 DNA sequence: TGCGCCAGCAGCCCCCGGGACAACTCCTACGAGCAGTACTTC. Translation gives CASSPRDNSYEQYF.

This clonotype was counted a few times. The genes are TRBV7-2 and TRBJ2-5, with D tentatively TRBD1 (5 bases). Trimming cost V 2 bases and J 1 base, with 8 bases left between them. There are 14 residues in the CDR3. The V gene's germline CDR1 is SGHTA and CDR2 FQGNSA. CDR3 region: CASSLTGFQETQYF. CDR3 sequence (DNA): TGTGCCAGCAGCTTAACAGGCTTCCAAGAGACCCAGTACTTC.